This T cell receptor (beta chain) was documented in a study of T cell responses to AZD1222 COVID-19 vaccine. The study's findings and limits: The peak T cell response came first, and repertoires were sampled only after it. Donors skewed white British and female; clonal diversity was possibly underestimated. Across the whole spike, CD4 TCRs peaked at regions 160-218 and 743-854. Nearly half of the spike-specific TCRs reportedly recognize variant regions that carry no mutations.

Germline CDR1 SQVTM, CDR2 ANQGSEA. The CDR3 runs to 9 residues. The V and J ends lost 8 bases and 8 bases, in that order; junction bases with no gene match: 3. On this clone: Antigen: not known.

The repertoire was sequenced with immunoSEQ multiplex PCR; TCRdb's copy has only in-frame clones and lacks some. The top ten hold roughly 0.5% of the sample, which has 240,000 or so clones, more than 85% seen once. The V call is TRBV29-1, the J call TRBJ2-7; the match to TRBD2 covers 7 bases. This TCR was recovered from an adult in good health. The specimen comprised peripheral blood, sampled on day 0 of AZD1222 vaccination. The CDR3 spells CSRGEKQYF. DNA for the CDR3: TGCAGCCGGGGGGAGAAGCAGTACTTC.